The entry below gives a single T cell receptor beta chain sequence along with its context. Its antigen is as yet unknown. Germline-derived CDR1 and CDR2 are SQVTM and ANQGSEA. The V and J ends lost 7 bases and 2 bases, in that order; junction bases with no gene match: 7. CDR3 length: 13 amino acids. This specimen belongs to a study of T cell repertoires in cytomegalovirus infection. TCRdb re-derived calls from the reads in MiXCR, one entry per CDR3 protein. The sample shows 70,000 to 85,000 distinct CDR3 sequences, 35% to 45% of them seen only once. The input for sequencing was CD8+ T cells from cultured PBMCs, taken from culture after CMV antigen stimulation. This clonotype originated in a human donor in good health (CMV status not recorded). Some clones in this sample may be carry-over from other donors' samples. V usage is TRBV29-1 and J usage is TRBJ2-5; 7 positions match TRBD2. The CDR3 loop reads CSGRDYYQETQYF. CDR3 DNA: TGCAGCGGGAGGGACTACTATCAAGAGACCCAGTACTTC. Supplemented by reference TRBV29-1 and TRBJ2-5, the full variable domain reads SAVISQKPSRDICQRGTSLTIQCQVDSQVTMMFWYRQQPGQSLTLIATANQGSEATYESGFVIDKFPISRPNLTFSTLTVSNMSPEDSSIYLCSGRDYYQETQYFGPGTRLLVL.